This passage covers 8 T cell receptor beta chains from one sample sequenced in a study of CD8+ T cells in alopecia areata. Following RNA extraction, reverse transcription yielded cDNA that acted as the sequencing template. Only in-frame clones appear in the TCRdb table, and some are missing; sequencing was by immunoSEQ multiplex PCR. Here the sample spans roughly 150,000 clones, 40% to 50% being singletons. The sequenced material came from CD4+ T cells sorted from blood. Receptors originate from a human donor with alopecia areata.

This chain links TRBV11-2 with TRBJ2-7; a possible D gene is TRBD1 (5 bases). The germline V gene has CDR1 SGHAT and CDR2 FQNNGV. This CDR3 is built from 13 residues. Trimming cost V 1 base and J 2 bases, with 6 bases left between them. This CDR3 is CASSLVGAYEQYF. Written as DNA, the CDR3 is TGTGCCAGCAGCTTAGTAGGGGCCTACGAGCAGTACTTC.

This sequence joins TRBV5-6 and TRBJ2-7, with D hard to call. The ends were cut back, 2 bases at V and 0 bases at J, with 9 bases in the middle. Germline V lookup: CDR1 SGHDT, CDR2 YYEEEE. This CDR3 region has 14 residues. CDR3 bases: TGTGCCAGCAGCTTTCGTAGCAACTCCTACGAGCAGTACTTC. Amino acids: CASSFRSNSYEQYF.

A few counts support this clone. The V call is TRBV28, the J call TRBJ1-1; D is unclear. CDR1 and CDR2 from the germline V gene are MDHEN and SYDVKM. V gave up 2 bases and J gave up 0 bases, with 7 bases separating them. This CDR3 region has 14 residues. The CDR3 region has the DNA TGTGCCAGCAGTTTACCGACCATGAACACTGAAGCTTTCTTT. Translating gives CASSLPTMNTEAFF.

This chain uses TRBV27 with TRBJ2-7; D ambiguous. CDR1 is MNHEY and CDR2 is SMNVEV in the germline V gene (reference sequence). This CDR3 spans 15 amino acids. Trimming took 5 bases from V and 3 from J, leaving 17 bases between them. CDR3 protein: CASSPSGPPGYEQYF. The CDR3, as DNA: TGTGCCAGCAGTCCCTCGGGCCCCCCTGGCTACGAGCAGTACTTC.

About this clone: This CDR3 is also generated by other DNA sequences in the sample. This sequence joins TRBV27 and TRBJ2-5; D is perhaps TRBD1 (6 bases). The CDR3 covers 14 residues. CDR1 is MNHEY and CDR2 is SMNVEV in the germline V gene (reference sequence). V lost 0 bases, J lost 4 bases, and 9 bases lay in between. The CDR3 coding sequence is TGTGCCAGCAGTTTATCTTCCAGGGGAGAGACCCAGTACTTC. It yields the protein CASSLSSRGETQYF.

A few counts support this clone. The rearrangement uses TRBV7-9 and TRBJ2-3, with D possibly being TRBD2 (5 bases). Germline CDR1 is SEHNR and CDR2 is FQNEAQ (reference sequence). This CDR3 is built from 13 residues. Trimming took off 3 bases at V and 6 bases at J, with 10 bases between the two ends. This chain's CDR3 is CASSLGVEDTQYF. For the CDR3, the DNA is TGTGCCAGCAGCTTGGGAGTTGAGGATACGCAGTATTTT.

The chain links TRBV4-1 to TRBJ1-1; D might be TRBD1 (5 bases). This CDR3 is 16 amino acids long. Germline values: CDR1 MGHRA, CDR2 YSYEKL. Trimming took off 1 base at V and 4 bases at J, with 16 bases between the two ends. The CDR3 here is CASSQVKEGGGTEAFF. In nucleotides, the CDR3 is TGCGCCAGCAGCCAAGTAAAAGAAGGTGGGGGCACTGAAGCTTTCTTT.

J is TRBJ2-5 and V is TRBV25-1; possible D gene TRBD2, 6 bases. Germline values: CDR1 MGHDK, CDR2 SYGVNS. V was trimmed by 6 bases and J by 7 bases, leaving 9 bases between them. The CDR3 spans 11 residues. CDR3 DNA sequence: TGTGCCAGCAGCGTCGGGGGGACCCAGTACTTC. Its translation: CASSVGGTQYF. Full variable domain (outside the CDR3, taken from reference TRBV25-1 and TRBJ2-5): EADIYQTPRYLVIGTGKKITLECSQTMGHDKMYWYQQDPGMELHLIHYSYGVNSTEKGDLSSESTVSRIRTEHFPLTLESARPSHTSQYLCASSVGGTQYFGPGTRLLVL.